Listed here is a single TCR beta chain. Its cognate antigen is unknown. The data originate from a study of cytomegalovirus exposure and HLA in healthy donors. In the PCR, 60 Vbeta and 13 Jbeta primers were used. Using immunoSEQ multiplex PCR, the repertoire was profiled, and TCRdb retains in-frame clones only, with some absent. The table records approximately 180,000 clones, about 79% of them present only once. The CDR3 extends over 18 amino acids. CDR1 is SGHNT, CDR2 YYREEE, per germline (reference sequence). V gave up 4 bases and J gave up 4 bases; unmatched junction bases: 14. Study-wide points: Upon later analysis, TCR association rates were observed to vary by HLA locus, being highest for DRB1 and lowest for HLA-C.

The source of this sequence is a man aged 35 to 55 in good health and CMV-seropositive. The V and J genes are TRBV5-4 and TRBJ2-1, with 10 nucleotides matching TRBD2. Material for sequencing was PBMCs. The CDR3 loop reads CASSTAPKLAGPYNEQFF. CDR3 bases: TGTGCCAGCAGCACCGCCCCCAAACTAGCGGGACCTTACAATGAGCAGTTCTTC.